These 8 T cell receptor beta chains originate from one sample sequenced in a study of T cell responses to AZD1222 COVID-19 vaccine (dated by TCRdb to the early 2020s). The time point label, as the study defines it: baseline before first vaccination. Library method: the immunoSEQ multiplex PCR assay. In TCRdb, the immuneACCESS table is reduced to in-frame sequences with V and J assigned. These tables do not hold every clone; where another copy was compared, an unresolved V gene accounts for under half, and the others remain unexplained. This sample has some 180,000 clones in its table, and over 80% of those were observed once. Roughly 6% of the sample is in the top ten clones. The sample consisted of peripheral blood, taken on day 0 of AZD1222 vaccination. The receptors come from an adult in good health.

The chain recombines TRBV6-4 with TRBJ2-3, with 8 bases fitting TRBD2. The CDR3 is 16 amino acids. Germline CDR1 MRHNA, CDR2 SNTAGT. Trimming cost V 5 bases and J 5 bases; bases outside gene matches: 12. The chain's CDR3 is CASSFYAGGAIDTQYF. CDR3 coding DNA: TGTGCCAGCAGTTTTTACGCCGGGGGGGCCATAGATACGCAGTATTTT.

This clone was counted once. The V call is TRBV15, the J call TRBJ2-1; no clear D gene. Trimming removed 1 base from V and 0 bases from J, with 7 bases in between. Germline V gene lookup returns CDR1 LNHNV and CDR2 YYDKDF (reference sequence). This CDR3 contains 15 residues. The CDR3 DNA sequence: TGTGCCACCAGCAGAGTCACAAGCTCCTACAATGAGCAGTTCTTC. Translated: CATSRVTSSYNEQFF.

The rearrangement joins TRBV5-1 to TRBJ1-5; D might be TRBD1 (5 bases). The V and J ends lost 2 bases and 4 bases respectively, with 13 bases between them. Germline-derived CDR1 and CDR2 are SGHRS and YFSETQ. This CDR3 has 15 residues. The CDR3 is CASSLGNEGNQPQHF. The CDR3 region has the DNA TGCGCCAGCAGCTTAGGAAACGAGGGGAATCAGCCCCAGCATTTT.

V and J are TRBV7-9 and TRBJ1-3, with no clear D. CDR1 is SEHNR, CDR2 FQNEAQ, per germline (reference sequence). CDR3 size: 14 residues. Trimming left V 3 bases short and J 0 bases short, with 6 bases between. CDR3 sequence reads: CASSLVVSGNTIYF. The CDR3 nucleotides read TGTGCCAGCAGCTTGGTGGTCTCTGGAAACACCATATATTTT.

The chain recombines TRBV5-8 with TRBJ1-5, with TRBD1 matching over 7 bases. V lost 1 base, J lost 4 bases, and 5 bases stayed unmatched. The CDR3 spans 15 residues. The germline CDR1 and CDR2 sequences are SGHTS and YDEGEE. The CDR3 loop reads CASSLWTGHNQPQHF. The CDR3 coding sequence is TGTGCCAGCAGCTTGTGGACAGGTCATAATCAGCCCCAGCATTTT.

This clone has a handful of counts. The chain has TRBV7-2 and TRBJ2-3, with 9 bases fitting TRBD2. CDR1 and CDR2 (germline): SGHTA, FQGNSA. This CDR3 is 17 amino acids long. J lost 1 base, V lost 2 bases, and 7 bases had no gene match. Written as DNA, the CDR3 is TGTGCCAGCAGCTTACGGCTAGCGGGGTCGGGCACAGATACGCAGTATTTT. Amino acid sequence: CASSLRLAGSGTDTQYF.

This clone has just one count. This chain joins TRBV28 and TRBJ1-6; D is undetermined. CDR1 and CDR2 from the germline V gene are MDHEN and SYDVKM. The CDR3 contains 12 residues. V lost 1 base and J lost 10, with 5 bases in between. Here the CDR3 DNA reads TGTGCCAGCAGTTTATTTGGGTCACCCCTCCACTTT. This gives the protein CASSLFGSPLHF.

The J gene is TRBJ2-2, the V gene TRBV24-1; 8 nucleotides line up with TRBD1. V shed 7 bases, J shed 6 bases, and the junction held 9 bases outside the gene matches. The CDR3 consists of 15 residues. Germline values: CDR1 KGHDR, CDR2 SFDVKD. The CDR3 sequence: CATRDRALPPGELFF. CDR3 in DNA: TGTGCCACCAGGGACAGGGCCCTCCCCCCCGGGGAGCTGTTTTTT.